The 6 T cell receptor beta chains below all came from one sample that was sequenced in a study of beta chain features in type 1 diabetes. Study results and caveats: In all four CD4+ subsets, TCRB CDR3 length was significantly, moderately reduced in type 1 diabetes.

These TCRs are of unknown antigen specificity. Expressed TCRB transcripts were sequenced because the isolated RNA had all been reverse transcribed beforehand. Sequencing used immunoSEQ multiplex PCR; TCRdb keeps in-frame clones, though not all of them. The sample has a few hundred thousand clones; 24% are singletons. Specimen: naive CD4+ T cells from blood. The receptors were gathered from a woman aged 30 to 39 with type 1 diabetes.

The chain is built from TRBV5-1 and TRBJ2-2; maybe TRBD2 (5 bases). Per germline, CDR1 SGHRS and CDR2 YFSETQ. The CDR3 extends over 16 amino acids. Trimming stripped 4 bases from V and 5 bases from J, with 18 bases between. The CDR3 loop reads CASSVRPGSVTGELFF. CDR3 DNA sequence: TGCGCCAGCAGCGTACGGCCGGGATCGGTAACCGGGGAGCTGTTTTTT.

This chain links TRBV5-1 with TRBJ2-7, with 8 bases identical to TRBD1. Germline values: CDR1 SGHRS, CDR2 YFSETQ. The CDR3 loop spans 15 amino acids. The junction had 3 bases not matched to a gene; V was cut back by 1 base and J by 0 bases. The DNA for the CDR3 is TGCGCCAGCAGCTTGTTAACAGGGGGCTCCTACGAGCAGTACTTC. Protein: CASSLLTGGSYEQYF. The full variable domain, its missing parts supplied by reference TRBV5-1 and TRBJ2-7, is KAGVTQTPRYLIKTRGQQVTLSCSPISGHRSVSWYQQTPGQGLQFLFEYFSETQRNKGNFPGRFSGRQFSNSRSEMNVSTLELGDSALYLCASSLLTGGSYEQYFGPGTRLTVT.

The rearrangement links TRBV30 to TRBJ1-2, with D possibly being TRBD1 (6 bases). CDR3 length equals 14 residues. Looked up from germline, CDR1 is GTSNPN and CDR2 is SVGIG (reference sequence). Trimming took off 2 bases at V and 8 bases at J, with 18 bases between the two ends. The DNA for the CDR3 is TGTGCCTGGAGTATCGAAAACAGGGCCGTAGGCTACACCTTC. It yields the protein CAWSIENRAVGYTF.

This clone was detected a few times. Here the CDR3 reads CASSQDEVYMSKETQYF. In nucleotides, the CDR3 is TGTGCCAGCAGCCAAGATGAGGTCTATATGTCCAAAGAGACCCAGTACTTC. This rearrangement joins TRBV14 to TRBJ2-5; D not resolved. CDR3 size: 17 residues. The V end was cut by 0 bases, the J end by 3 bases, with 17 bases between. CDR1 and CDR2 from the germline V gene are SGHDN and FVKESK.

The V call is TRBV9, the J call TRBJ2-7; 10 bases map to TRBD2. V trimming: 0 bases; J trimming: 2 bases; junction bases outside the gene matches: 2. CDR1 and CDR2 (germline): SGDLS, YYNGEE. CDR3 length: 15 amino acids. The CDR3 loop reads CASSVGTSGAYEQYF. DNA of the CDR3: TGTGCCAGCAGCGTAGGCACTAGCGGGGCCTACGAGCAGTACTTC.

The rearrangement uses TRBV2 and TRBJ1-4; perhaps TRBD1 as D (6 bases). The V gene lost 6 bases and the J gene lost 8 bases, with 16 bases spanning the gap. CDR3 length: 14 amino acids. Looked up from germline, CDR1 is SNHLY and CDR2 is FYNNEI. Here the CDR3 DNA reads TGTGCCAGCAGGGATACAGGGTTGATCGAAAAACTGTTTTTT. Its translation is CASRDTGLIEKLFF. Full variable domain (outside the CDR3, taken from reference TRBV2 and TRBJ1-4): EPEVTQTPSHQVTQMGQEVILRCVPISNHLYFYWYRQILGQKVEFLVSFYNNEISEKSEIFDDQFSVERPDGSNFTLKIRSTKLEDSAMYFCASRDTGLIEKLFFGSGTQLSVL.